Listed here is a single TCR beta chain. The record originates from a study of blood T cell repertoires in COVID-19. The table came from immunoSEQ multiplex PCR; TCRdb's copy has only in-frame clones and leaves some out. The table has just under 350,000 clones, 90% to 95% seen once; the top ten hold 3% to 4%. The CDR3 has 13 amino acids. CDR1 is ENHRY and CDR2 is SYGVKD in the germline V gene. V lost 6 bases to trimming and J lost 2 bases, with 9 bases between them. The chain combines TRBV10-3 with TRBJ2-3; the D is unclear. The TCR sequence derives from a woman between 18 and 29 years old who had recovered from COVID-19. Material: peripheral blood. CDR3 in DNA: TGTGCCATCAGCGGCGGTATCACAGATACGCAGTATTTT. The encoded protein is CAISGGITDTQYF.